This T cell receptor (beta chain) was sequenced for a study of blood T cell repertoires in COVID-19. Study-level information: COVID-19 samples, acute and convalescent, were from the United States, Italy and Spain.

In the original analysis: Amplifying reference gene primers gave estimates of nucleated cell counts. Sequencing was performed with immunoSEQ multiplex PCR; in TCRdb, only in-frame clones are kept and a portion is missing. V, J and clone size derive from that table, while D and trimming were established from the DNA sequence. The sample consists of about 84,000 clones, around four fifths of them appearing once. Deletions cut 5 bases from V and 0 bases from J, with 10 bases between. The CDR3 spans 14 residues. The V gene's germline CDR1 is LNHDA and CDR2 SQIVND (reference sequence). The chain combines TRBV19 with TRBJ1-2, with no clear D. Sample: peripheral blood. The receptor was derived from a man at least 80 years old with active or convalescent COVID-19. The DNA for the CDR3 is TGTGCCAGTAGTCGGGGAACAGCTAACTATGGCTACACCTTC. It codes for CASSRGTANYGYTF.